This paragraph reports one TCR beta chain. Produced via immunoSEQ multiplex PCR; TCRdb's table is partial and in-frame only. The sample holds roughly 1,500,000 clones, just under 99% seen once. The data stem from a study of shared clonotypes between healthy human individuals. Germline values: CDR1 LNHDA, CDR2 SQIVND (reference sequence). The CDR3 length is 12 residues. Trimming shortened V by 7 bases and J by 8 bases, and 12 bases separated the two germline ends. The specimen was naive CD4+ T cells sorted from blood. Regarding subset: CD45RA+ positively selected. This clonotype was sampled from a man between 25 and 39 years old in good health. The chain is built from TRBV19 and TRBJ1-5; D remains unclear. The CDR3 coding sequence is TGTGCCAGTAAACTCCCCGGGGAGCCCCAGCATTTT. This translates into CASKLPGEPQHF.